This T cell receptor beta chain was recovered during a study of blood T cells in healthy people across ages. Concerning this clonotype: The antigen is unknown.

A sample-barcoded 5' primer and a J-beta primer mix were used in a second PCR of roughly 7 to 12 cycles. Every cDNA molecule carried a tag from a template-switch adaptor bearing 12 random nucleotides. TCRdb analysed the 5' RACE reads with MiXCR anew, one entry per CDR3 protein. The table has 550,000 to 750,000 distinct CDR3 sequences, around 20% seen once. Study-level points and caveats: The percentage of naive T cells correlated strongly with TCR beta diversity. Older age coincided with a roughly linear decline in TCR beta diversity per million T cells. Shifts in expanded clonotypes may have been confounded by donor CMV status, which was unknown.

Germline values: CDR1 SGHRS, CDR2 YFSETQ. Trimming stripped 2 bases from V and 3 bases from J, with 10 bases between. This CDR3 is built from 14 residues. Sequenced material: blood. The V and J genes are TRBV5-1 and TRBJ2-3, with D possibly TRBD2 on 6 matching bases. This clonotype originated in a man aged 65 to 79 in good health. CDR3 coding DNA: TGCGCCAGCAGCTTCGGGAGTAAGACAGATACGCAGTATTTT. Its translation: CASSFGSKTDTQYF.